These 3 T cell receptor beta chains share one sample of origin, sequenced in a study of blood T cell repertoires in COVID-19. Assay: immunoSEQ multiplex PCR; the TCRdb copy retains only in-frame clones and omits some. The top ten hold more than 30% of the sample, which has tens of thousands of clones, approximately 79% seen once. The sample consisted of peripheral blood. The receptors come from a human donor in a cohort sampled during active COVID-19.

This clone has just one count. The J gene is TRBJ1-1, the V gene TRBV9; 7 nucleotides agree with TRBD1. The CDR3 has 15 residues. J lost 0 bases, V lost 6 bases, and 8 bases had no gene match. Germline lookup yields CDR1 SGDLS and CDR2 YYNGEE. In nucleotides, the CDR3 is TGTGCCAGCACTCGGAGAGGGGGCTTGAACACTGAAGCTTTCTTT. Protein: CASTRRGGLNTEAFF.

This chain links TRBV19 with TRBJ1-4; D possibly corresponds to TRBD1 (5 bases). This CDR3 is 16 amino acids long. Germline CDR1 and CDR2: LNHDA and SQIVND (reference sequence). V lost 5 bases, J lost 2 bases, and 15 bases lay in between. CDR3 DNA sequence: TGTGCCAGTAGTCACCGGGGGGTTACGACTAATGAAAAACTGTTTTTT. Translated, it gives CASSHRGVTTNEKLFF.

This rearrangement joins TRBV15 to TRBJ1-1, with a possible D match to TRBD1 (5 bases). CDR1 and CDR2 (germline): LNHNV, YYDKDF (reference sequence). Trimming pared 0 bases from V and 4 bases from J, leaving 9 bases between. CDR3 length: 14 amino acids. DNA of the CDR3: TGTGCCACCAGCAGAGACCAGGGTGTCACTGAAGCTTTCTTT. Translated: CATSRDQGVTEAFF.